The sample holds many counts of the clone carrying this TCR beta chain. From RNA, the CDR3 regions of TCR beta chains were amplified and sequenced. Second-round multiplex PCR came after a first-round RT-PCR that employed HTBI primers. TCRdb re-derived calls from the multiplex PCR reads in MiXCR, one entry per CDR3 protein. The table records a few hundred thousand distinct CDR3 sequences, under 25% of them present only once. The data were obtained in a study of Graves' ophthalmopathy and Graves' hyperthyroidism. The CDR3 is made up of 14 amino acids. Per the germline V gene, CDR1 is MNHEY and CDR2 is SVGAGI. V was pared by 4 bases and J by 2 bases, with 9 bases between.

The chain combines TRBV6-5 with TRBJ2-4; the D is unclear. What was sequenced was peripheral blood. The origin of this receptor is a woman between 45 and 65 years old with Graves' ophthalmopathy. CDR3 amino acids: CASSSDATKNIQYF. CDR3 nucleotides: TGTGCCAGCAGTTCGGATGCGACCAAAAACATTCAGTACTTC.